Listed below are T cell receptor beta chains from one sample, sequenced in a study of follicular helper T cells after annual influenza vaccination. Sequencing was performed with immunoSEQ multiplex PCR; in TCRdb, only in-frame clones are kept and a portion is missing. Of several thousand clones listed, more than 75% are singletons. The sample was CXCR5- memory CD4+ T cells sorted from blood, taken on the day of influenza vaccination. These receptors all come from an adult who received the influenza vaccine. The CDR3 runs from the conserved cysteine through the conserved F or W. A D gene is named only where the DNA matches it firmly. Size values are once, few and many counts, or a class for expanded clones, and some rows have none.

cdr3_nt: TGCAGCGTTGAACAGGGGGCGTCGACTGAAGCTTTCTTT; cdr3_aa: CSVEQGASTEAFF; clone_size: once; v_call: TRBV29-1; d_call: TRBD1; j_call: TRBJ1-1
cdr3_nt: TGTGCCAGCAGCTTAAACGGGGGGGCCCCCTACGAGCAGTACTTC; cdr3_aa: CASSLNGGAPYEQYF; clone_size: few; v_call: TRBV7-2; d_call: TRBD2; j_call: TRBJ2-7
cdr3_nt: TGTGCCAGCAGTTTGGGGGACGGGAACGGCTACACCTTC; cdr3_aa: CASSLGDGNGYTF; clone_size: -; v_call: TRBV6-5; d_call: -; j_call: TRBJ1-2
cdr3_nt: TGTGCCAGCAGCTTACAGGGGGCCCCCTACAATGAGCAGTTCTTC; cdr3_aa: CASSLQGAPYNEQFF; clone_size: -; v_call: TRBV7-2; d_call: TRBD1; j_call: TRBJ2-1
cdr3_nt: TGTGCCAGCAGCTTAGGGCCCTTACCGGGGAGCACTGAAGCTTTCTTT; cdr3_aa: CASSLGPLPGSTEAFF; clone_size: -; v_call: TRBV7-9; d_call: -; j_call: TRBJ1-1
cdr3_nt: TGTGCCAGCAGCTTAAGAGGGGGGGATGAAAAACTGTTTTTT; cdr3_aa: CASSLRGGDEKLFF; clone_size: -; v_call: TRBV7-3; d_call: -; j_call: TRBJ1-4
cdr3_nt: TGCGCCAGCAGTCAACCGGACATTTGCCCAGGTGGCACTGAAGCTTTCTTT; cdr3_aa: CASSQPDICPGGTEAFF; clone_size: -; v_call: TRBV23-1; d_call: -; j_call: TRBJ1-1
cdr3_nt: TGTGCCAGCAGTGAAACTGGGGGGGCCCCTAGCACAGATACGCAGTATTTT; cdr3_aa: CASSETGGAPSTDTQYF; clone_size: -; v_call: TRBV2; d_call: -; j_call: TRBJ2-3
cdr3_nt: TGTGCCACGAACAGGGTCTCGGGCTCCTACGAGCAGTACTTC; cdr3_aa: CATNRVSGSYEQYF; clone_size: -; v_call: TRBV10-3; d_call: -; j_call: TRBJ2-7
cdr3_nt: TGTGCCAGCCAGGGACAGCACACCGGGGAGCTGTTTTTT; cdr3_aa: CASQGQHTGELFF; clone_size: -; v_call: TRBV2; d_call: TRBD1; j_call: TRBJ2-2
cdr3_nt: TGTGCCAGCAGCCAAGACAGGCTTAATGAAAAACTGTTTTTT; cdr3_aa: CASSQDRLNEKLFF; clone_size: -; v_call: TRBV4-2; d_call: -; j_call: TRBJ1-4
cdr3_nt: TGTGCCAGCAGCTTAAGATCTCGACTAGGAGCCGGGGAGGAGCAGTTCTTC; cdr3_aa: CASSLRSRLGAGEEQFF; clone_size: -; v_call: TRBV7-9; d_call: -; j_call: TRBJ2-1
cdr3_nt: TGTGCCAGCAGCCCACACCCCTGGGACAGGGTCCCTCGGGCCAACGTCCTGACTTTC; cdr3_aa: CASSPHPWDRVPRANVLTF; clone_size: once; v_call: TRBV11-3; d_call: TRBD1; j_call: TRBJ2-6
cdr3_nt: TGTGCCAGCAGCCCAAGGACTGGTAACACCGGGGAGCTGTTTTTT; cdr3_aa: CASSPRTGNTGELFF; clone_size: -; v_call: TRBV7-3; d_call: -; j_call: TRBJ2-2
cdr3_nt: TGTGCCAGCAAGCTCCTAGCGGGGGGGCCGAAGGAGCAGTTCTTC; cdr3_aa: CASKLLAGGPKEQFF; clone_size: -; v_call: TRBV2; d_call: TRBD2; j_call: TRBJ2-1
cdr3_nt: TGCGCCAGCAGCCCGGTGGGGGTCAACACTGAAGCTTTCTTT; cdr3_aa: CASSPVGVNTEAFF; clone_size: -; v_call: TRBV5-1; d_call: -; j_call: TRBJ1-1
cdr3_nt: TGTGCCAGCAGCCAAGCCGGACAGGCCACTAACTATGGCTACACCTTC; cdr3_aa: CASSQAGQATNYGYTF; clone_size: -; v_call: TRBV4-2; d_call: TRBD1; j_call: TRBJ1-2
cdr3_nt: TGTGCCAGCACCATTGGTCGGGGGGCGATCGGCTACACCTTC; cdr3_aa: CASTIGRGAIGYTF; clone_size: -; v_call: TRBV2; d_call: -; j_call: TRBJ1-2
cdr3_nt: TGTGCCAGCAGCTCGGCCGGGACAGGGCCTGGCGAGCAGTACTTC; cdr3_aa: CASSSAGTGPGEQYF; clone_size: -; v_call: TRBV7-8; d_call: TRBD1; j_call: TRBJ2-7